This T cell receptor beta chain is from a study of T cell responses to AZD1222 COVID-19 vaccine. There are 14 residues in the CDR3. V was shortened by 6 bases and J by 0 bases, with 6 bases between the two germline ends. In germline, CDR1 is SNHLY, CDR2 FYNNEI. Study-wide results and limits: Donors were chiefly white British, with a greater number of females, and clonal diversity was perhaps underestimated.

TCRdb's copy holds only in-frame clones and misses some; the assay was immunoSEQ multiplex PCR. The data hold around 120,000 clones, with 88% observed a single time. Concerning this clone itself: Its antigen is not known.

The chain is built from TRBV2 and TRBJ1-6, with no clear D. The origin of this receptor is an adult in good health. The specimen comprised peripheral blood, sampled on day 0 of AZD1222 vaccination. CDR3: CASSLPSYNSPLHF. In DNA form, the CDR3 reads TGTGCCAGCAGCTTACCCTCCTATAATTCACCCCTCCACTTT.